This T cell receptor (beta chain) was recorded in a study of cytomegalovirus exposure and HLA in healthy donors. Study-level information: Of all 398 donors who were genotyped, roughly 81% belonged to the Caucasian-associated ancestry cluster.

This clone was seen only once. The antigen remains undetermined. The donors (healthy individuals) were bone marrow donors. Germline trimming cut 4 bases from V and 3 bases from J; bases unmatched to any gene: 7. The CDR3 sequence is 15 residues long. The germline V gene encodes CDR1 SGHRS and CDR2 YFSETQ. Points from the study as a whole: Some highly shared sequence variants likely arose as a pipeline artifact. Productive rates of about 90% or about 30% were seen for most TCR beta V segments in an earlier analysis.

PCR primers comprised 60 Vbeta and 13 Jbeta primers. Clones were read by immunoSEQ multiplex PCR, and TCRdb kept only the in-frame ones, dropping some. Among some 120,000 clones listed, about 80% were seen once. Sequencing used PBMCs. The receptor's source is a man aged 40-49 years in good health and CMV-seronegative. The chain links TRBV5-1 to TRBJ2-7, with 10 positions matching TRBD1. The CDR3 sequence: CASSGGQGLNYEQYF. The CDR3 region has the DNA TGCGCCAGCAGCGGGGGACAGGGGCTTAACTACGAGCAGTACTTC.